This TCR beta chain was observed in a study of blood T cell repertoires in COVID-19. Across the study: Samples of COVID-19 (acute and convalescent) were obtained from the United States, Italy and Spain. PBMCs, B-cell-depleted T cells, or T cells provided the cDNA or gDNA that made up the material.

Methods used by the authors: Reference gene primer amplification in the assay estimated nucleated cell counts. Using immunoSEQ multiplex PCR, the repertoire was profiled, and TCRdb retains in-frame clones only, with some absent. Clone size and the V and J calls come from that table; the DNA yielded D and trimming. This sample has about 180,000 clones, with around 89% found just once. Trimming stripped 3 bases from V and 9 bases from J, with 18 bases between. Germline CDR1 is SGDLS and CDR2 is YYNGEE. The CDR3 is 14 residues long. The chain couples TRBV9 to TRBJ1-2, with D possibly being TRBD1 (6 bases). Sequenced input: peripheral blood. The TCR originated in a woman aged 25 to 45 with acute or convalescent COVID-19. The DNA for the CDR3 is TGTGCCAGCAGCGCCCCTAGCGGACAGCCCCGCTACACCTTC. Amino acid sequence: CASSAPSGQPRYTF.